The T cell receptor beta chain described here comes from a study of T cells after yellow fever vaccination. TCRdb fed the 5' RACE reads into MiXCR, producing one record per CDR3 protein. The table lists some 100,000 distinct CDR3 sequences, roughly 9% of them singletons. This clonotype was recorded a few times. The sequence was obtained from a man between 18 and 35 years old who received the YFV17D yellow fever vaccine. The sequencing used CD8+ T cells not binding an NS4B(214-222) dextramer, sorted from PBMCs, collected less than 16 days after the first yellow fever vaccination.

CDR3 DNA sequence: TGTGCCAGCAGCTTCCTACGGGACTATGGCTACACCTTC. Protein: CASSFLRDYGYTF. This chain uses TRBV7-9 with TRBJ1-2; the D is unclear. The CDR3 contains 13 residues. The germline CDR1 and CDR2 sequences are SEHNR and FQNEAQ (reference sequence). Trimming pared 3 bases from V and 3 bases from J, leaving 8 bases between.